This T cell receptor beta chain was profiled in a study of CD8+CD57+ T cells in acquired aplastic anemia (dated by TCRdb to 2016 to 2019). General notes on the study: Extracted DNA from sorted CD4+ and CD8+ cells averaged approximately 3 ug, ranging from about 0.18 to 27.4 ug. CD8+CD57+ expansion was defined as a frequency above the mean frequency observed in healthy subjects.

As regards this clonotype: There is no known antigen for this receptor. Per-base quality was not reported, and no clone a single base away is much larger than it.

TCR beta VDJ combination and CDR3 sequence profiling used genomic DNA as the template. TCR repertoire sequencing was run on an Illumina HiSeq 2000. The study's own analysis went as follows. TRBV/TRBJ rearrangement plots, CDR3 size and DJ length profiles, and Simpson's diversity index were used to assess repertoires. Whichever DNA sequence was most abundant in the deep sequencing data was defined as the immunodominant clone. CDR3 amino acid sequences were checked for sharing between subjects and were compared against published repertoires and the VDJdb database. TCRdb passed the public sequencing reads through fastp at Q25 and MiXCR, retaining productive beta sequences. Rows are unified per CDR3 protein, each entry keeping the most common DNA and genes. The V and J calls follow TCRdb's processing rather than the paper's. For this sample there are 150,000 to 200,000 distinct CDR3 sequences; 40% to 55% appear just once. Over 7.5% of the sample is in the top ten clones.

The cysteine opens and the phenylalanine closes a CDR3 of 15 amino acids. Only the CDR3 portion is preserved as DNA: 45 bases, with reading frame beginning at the first base. The germline V gene specifies MGHDK as CDR1 and SYGVNS as CDR2. V is cut back by 1 base and J by 6 bases, with 7 bases in the junction unmatched. Expansion of CD8+CD57+ cells had been shown by flow cytometry in the patients chosen for sequencing. All patients had severe acquired aplastic anemia diagnosed by International Study of Aplastic Anemia and Agranulocytosis and Camitta criteria. Patients had received no therapy at the time of blood sampling. The study deep-sequenced TCR repertoires of sorted CD4+ and CD8+ blood T cells from severe aplastic anemia patients and healthy subjects. Patients were enrolled in the USA under clinicaltrials.gov protocols 00001620, 01623167, 00001397, 00071045, 00081523 and 00961064. Ficoll-Paque density gradient centrifugation was used to isolate peripheral blood mononuclear cells. Before DNA was extracted, CD4+ and CD8+ T cells were sorted using either FACS or magnetic beads.

What the study reported, not specific to this receptor: Although 25 to 30 CD8+ CDR3 sequences were shared by patients and controls, these sequences appeared highly expressed in patients and within the immunodominant clones of patients. Between patients and healthy controls, no significant difference in CD8+ Simpson's diversity was found (P=0.060).

The TCR was taken from a human donor with aplastic anemia. The chain couples TRBV25-1 to TRBJ1-2; 8 nucleotides in the junction match TRBD1. The sample consisted of sorted CD4+, CD8+, or CD8+CD57+ T cells (not recorded which) from PBMCs. DNA sequence: TGTGCCAGCAGTGAATTCGGCAGGGGGCGTCATGGCTACACCTTC. It specifies CASSEFGRGRHGYTF.